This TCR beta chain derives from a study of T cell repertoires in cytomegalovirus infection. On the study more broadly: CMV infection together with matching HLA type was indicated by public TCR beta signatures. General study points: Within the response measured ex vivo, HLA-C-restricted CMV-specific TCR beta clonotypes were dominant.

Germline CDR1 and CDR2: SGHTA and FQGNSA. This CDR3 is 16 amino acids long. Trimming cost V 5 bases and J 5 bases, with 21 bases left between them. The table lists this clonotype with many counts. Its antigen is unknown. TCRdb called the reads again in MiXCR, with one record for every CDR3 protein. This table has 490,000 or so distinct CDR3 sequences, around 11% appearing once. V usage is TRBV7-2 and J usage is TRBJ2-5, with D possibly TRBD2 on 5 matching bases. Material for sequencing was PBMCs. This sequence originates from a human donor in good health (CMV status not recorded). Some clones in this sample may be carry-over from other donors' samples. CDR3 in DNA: TGTGCCAGCAGCCCGCGTGCGGCGGGCGTGGGGGAGACCCAGTACTTC. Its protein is CASSPRAAGVGETQYF.